The rows below give T cell receptor beta chains drawn from one sample of a study of blood T cell repertoires in COVID-19. The table came from immunoSEQ multiplex PCR; TCRdb's copy has only in-frame clones and leaves some out. The table includes about 170,000 clones, roughly 85% detected once. The sequenced material came from peripheral blood. The receptor source for this set is a woman at least 80 years old with acute or convalescent COVID-19. CDR3s leave out the opening cysteine and the closing phenylalanine or tryptophan. A row's size may be missing; if present it is once, few, many or a size class.

.,TRBJ1-1,12,TRBV2,ASSDEGADTEAF
few,TRBJ1-5,11,TRBV5-4,ASSLERDQPQH
.,TRBJ2-7,14,TRBV7-2,ASSLGHSGYFYEQY
.,TRBJ1-1,13,TRBV3-1/TRBV3-2,ASRPRDRGETEAF
few,TRBJ1-2,14,TRBV5-5,ASSEDPGGRVGGYT
.,TRBJ1-1,13,TRBV11-2,ASSLDGGMDTEAF
.,TRBJ2-7,14,TRBV7-2,ASSSRSRARSYEQY
.,TRBJ2-7,13,TRBV5-1,ASSFMAGGSYEQY
.,TRBJ2-3,12,TRBV9,ASSARGLADTQY
.,TRBJ2-7,12,TRBV5-1,ASGPGLSAHEQY
once,TRBJ2-7,11,TRBV7-3,ASSTGQGYEQY
.,TRBJ1-5,11,TRBV7-2,ASSGQGNQPQH
.,TRBJ2-5,12,TRBV27,ASSVTGVGKTQY
.,TRBJ1-3,12,TRBV27,ASSPVSSGNTIY
.,TRBJ1-2,12,TRBV6-2/TRBV6-3,ASSYPGQLFGYT
.,TRBJ2-2,14,TRBV9,ASSPLGGGGTGELF
.,TRBJ2-5,11,TRBV11-3,ASSTRDQGTQY
.,TRBJ2-5,13,TRBV4-2,ASSQDLNRRETQY
.,TRBJ2-5,14,TRBV7-3,ASSLVGGLGQETQY
once,TRBJ2-2,14,TRBV30,AWSPRTGANTGELF
.,TRBJ2-1,12,TRBV29-1,SVEGLAGNNEQF
few,TRBJ1-5,11,TRBV7-2,ASSFSGDQPQH
once,TRBJ2-1,9,TRBV2,ASENYNEQF
.,TRBJ2-7,15,TRBV5-1,ASSRLNRDRVSYEQY
.,TRBJ2-5,12,TRBV7-2,ASSPQGMFETQY
.,TRBJ2-6,14,TRBV5-6,ASSLGGISGANVLT
.,TRBJ1-2,13,TRBV6-2/TRBV6-3,ASSLRPQGANGYT
.,TRBJ2-1,15,TRBV4-1,ASSQGLLAGGNNEQF
.,TRBJ1-5,11,TRBV6-5,ASSPRFSQPQH
.,TRBJ2-1,15,TRBV9,ASSVEAGSLSYNEQF
.,TRBJ1-2,12,TRBV30,AWKEQGSNYGYT
.,TRBJ2-3,11,TRBV19,ASRRGPEDTQY
.,TRBJ2-7,9,TRBV20-1,SAQGQGGQY
.,TRBJ1-4,10,TRBV30,AWSAQGEKLF
once,TRBJ1-6,10,TRBV6-5,ASSRQNSPLH
.,TRBJ2-1,14,TRBV19,ASRLGQATRDNEQF
.,TRBJ2-3,12,TRBV5-1,ASSLETGTDTQY
.,TRBJ2-7,15,TRBV4-3,ASSSGLAGGSSYEQY
.,TRBJ2-5,14,TRBV5-1,ASSLTLAGNQETQY
.,TRBJ2-4,17,TRBV21-1,ASSKRGQRPTLAKNIQY
.,TRBJ1-5,11,TRBV12-3/TRBV12-4,ASRASLNQPQH
.,TRBJ1-5,11,TRBV2,ASSEGGRQPQH
.,TRBJ2-2,12,TRBV6-6,ASSDRSNTGELF
.,TRBJ2-1,14,TRBV18,ASSHGQGLGNNEQF
.,TRBJ1-4,12,TRBV19,ASASTGDNEKLF
few,TRBJ2-1,15,TRBV5-1,ASSLGGRQSSYNEQF
.,TRBJ1-6,11,TRBV9,ASSVLAGQGLI
.,TRBJ2-3,13,TRBV2,ASSDNPPGTDTQY
.,TRBJ2-5,12,TRBV24-1,ATSDPGQVETQY
.,TRBJ2-1,13,TRBV19,ASSTNGGAYNEQF
.,TRBJ1-2,13,TRBV13,ASSSRQDLEYGYT
.,TRBJ2-2,11,TRBV5-1,ASSPTVTGELF
.,TRBJ1-2,13,TRBV28,ASSPTGGYVYGYT